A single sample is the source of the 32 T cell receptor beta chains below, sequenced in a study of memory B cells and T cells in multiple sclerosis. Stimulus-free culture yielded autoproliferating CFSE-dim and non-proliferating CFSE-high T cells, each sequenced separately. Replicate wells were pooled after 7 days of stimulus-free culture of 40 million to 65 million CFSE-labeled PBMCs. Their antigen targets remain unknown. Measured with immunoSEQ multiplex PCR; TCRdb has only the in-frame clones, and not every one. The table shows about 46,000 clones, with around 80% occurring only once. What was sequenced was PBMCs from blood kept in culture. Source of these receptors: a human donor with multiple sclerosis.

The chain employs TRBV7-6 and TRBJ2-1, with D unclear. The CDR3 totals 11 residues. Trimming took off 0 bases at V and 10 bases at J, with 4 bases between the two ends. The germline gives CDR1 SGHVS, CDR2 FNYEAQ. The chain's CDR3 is CASSLAEEQFF. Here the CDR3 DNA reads TGTGCCAGCAGCTTAGCGGAGGAGCAGTTCTTC. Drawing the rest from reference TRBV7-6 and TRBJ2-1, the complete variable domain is GAGVSQSPRYKVTKRGQDVALRCDPISGHVSLYWYRQALGQGPEFLTYFNYEAQQDKSGLPNDRFSAERPEGSISTLTIQRTEQRDSAMYRCASSLAEEQFFGPGTRLTVL.

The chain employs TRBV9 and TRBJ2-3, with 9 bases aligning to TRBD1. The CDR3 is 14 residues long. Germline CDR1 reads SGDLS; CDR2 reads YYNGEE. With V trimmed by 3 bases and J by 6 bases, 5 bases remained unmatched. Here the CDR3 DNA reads TGTGCCAGCAGCGAGCTAACAGGGGGCGATACGCAGTATTTT. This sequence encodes CASSELTGGDTQYF. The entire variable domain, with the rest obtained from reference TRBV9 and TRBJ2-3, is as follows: DSGVTQTPKHLITATGQRVTLRCSPRSGDLSVYWYQQSLDQGLQFLIQYYNGEERAKGNILERFSAQQFPDLHSELNLSSLELGDSALYFCASSELTGGDTQYFGPGTRLTVL.

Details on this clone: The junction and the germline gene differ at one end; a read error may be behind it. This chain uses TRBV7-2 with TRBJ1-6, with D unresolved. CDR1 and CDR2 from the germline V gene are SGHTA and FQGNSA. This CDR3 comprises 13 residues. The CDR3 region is CAGSLEGNSPFHF. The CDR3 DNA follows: TGTGCCGGCAGCTTAGAAGGTAATTCACCCTTCCACTTT.

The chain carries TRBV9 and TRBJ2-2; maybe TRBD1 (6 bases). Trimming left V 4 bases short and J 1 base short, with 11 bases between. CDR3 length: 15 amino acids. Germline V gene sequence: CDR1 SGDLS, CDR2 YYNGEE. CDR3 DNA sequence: TGTGCCAGCAGCATAACAGGGATGAACACCGGGGAGCTGTTTTTT. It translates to CASSITGMNTGELFF.

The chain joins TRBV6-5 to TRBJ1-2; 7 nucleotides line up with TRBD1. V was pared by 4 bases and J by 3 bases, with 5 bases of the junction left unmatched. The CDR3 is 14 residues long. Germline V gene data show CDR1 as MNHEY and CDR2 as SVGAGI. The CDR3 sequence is CASSFKTGDYGYTF. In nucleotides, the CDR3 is TGTGCCAGCAGTTTTAAAACAGGGGACTATGGCTACACCTTC.

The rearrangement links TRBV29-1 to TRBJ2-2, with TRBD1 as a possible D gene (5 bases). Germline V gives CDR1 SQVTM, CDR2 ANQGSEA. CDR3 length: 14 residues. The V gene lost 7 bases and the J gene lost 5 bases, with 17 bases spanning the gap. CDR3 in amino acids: CSGSGAPGTGELFF. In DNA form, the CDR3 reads TGCAGCGGGAGTGGGGCGCCAGGGACCGGGGAGCTGTTTTTT.

Here the CDR3 DNA reads TGCGCCAGCAGCTTCGGTTATGACGTGACCTACGAGCAGTACTTC. Protein product: CASSFGYDVTYEQYF. The chain has TRBV5-1 and TRBJ2-7, with no clear D. The CDR3 has 15 residues. The germline V gene has CDR1 SGHRS and CDR2 YFSETQ. The V end was cut by 2 bases, the J end by 2 bases, with 14 bases between.

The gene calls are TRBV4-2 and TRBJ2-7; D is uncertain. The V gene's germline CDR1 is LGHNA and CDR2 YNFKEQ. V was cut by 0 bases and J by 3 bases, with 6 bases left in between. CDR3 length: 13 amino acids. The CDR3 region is CASSQDKDYEQYF. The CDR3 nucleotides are TGTGCCAGCAGCCAAGATAAGGACTACGAGCAGTACTTC.

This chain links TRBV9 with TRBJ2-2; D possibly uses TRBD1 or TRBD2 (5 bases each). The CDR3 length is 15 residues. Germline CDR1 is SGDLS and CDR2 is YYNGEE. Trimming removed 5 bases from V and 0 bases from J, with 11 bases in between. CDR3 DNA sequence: TGTGCCAGCAGTCGCAGGGACGCGAACACCGGGGAGCTGTTTTTT. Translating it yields CASSRRDANTGELFF. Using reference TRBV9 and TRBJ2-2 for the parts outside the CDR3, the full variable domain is DSGVTQTPKHLITATGQRVTLRCSPRSGDLSVYWYQQSLDQGLQFLIQYYNGEERAKGNILERFSAQQFPDLHSELNLSSLELGDSALYFCASSRRDANTGELFFGEGSRLTVL.

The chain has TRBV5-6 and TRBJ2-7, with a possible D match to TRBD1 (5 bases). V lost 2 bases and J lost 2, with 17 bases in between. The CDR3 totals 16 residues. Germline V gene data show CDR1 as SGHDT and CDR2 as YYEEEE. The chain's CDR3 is CASSFSMQGQPYEQYF. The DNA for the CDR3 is TGTGCCAGCAGCTTCAGCATGCAGGGTCAACCCTACGAGCAGTACTTC.

The CDR3, as DNA: TGTGCCAGCAGTGAAGGGGTAGGACCCGGTGGCTACACCTTC. Protein: CASSEGVGPGGYTF. This sequence joins TRBV2 and TRBJ1-2; unclear D gene. The germline gives CDR1 SNHLY, CDR2 FYNNEI. V gave up 1 base and J gave up 7 bases, with 13 bases separating them. This CDR3 is 14 amino acids long. Full variable domain (rest looked up from reference TRBV2 and TRBJ1-2): EPEVTQTPSHQVTQMGQEVILRCVPISNHLYFYWYRQILGQKVEFLVSFYNNEISEKSEIFDDQFSVERPDGSNFTLKIRSTKLEDSAMYFCASSEGVGPGGYTFGSGTRLTVV.

The CDR3 region is CASSYSAGGNTIYF. Here the CDR3 DNA reads TGTGCCAGCAGTTACTCGGCAGGGGGAAACACCATATATTTT. This sequence joins TRBV6-5 and TRBJ1-3; D is perhaps TRBD1 (5 bases). V was cut by 0 bases and J by 4 bases, with 7 bases left in between. Germline assignment: CDR1 MNHEY and CDR2 SVGAGI. The CDR3 is made up of 14 amino acids.

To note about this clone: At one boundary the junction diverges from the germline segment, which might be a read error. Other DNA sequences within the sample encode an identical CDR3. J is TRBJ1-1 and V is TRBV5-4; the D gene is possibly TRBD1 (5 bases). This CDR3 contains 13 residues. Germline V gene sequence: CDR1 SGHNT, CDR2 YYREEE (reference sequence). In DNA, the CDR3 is TGTGCTAGCAGCTTGCCCGAGGGTCAGGGAGCTTTCTTT. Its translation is CASSLPEGQGAFF.

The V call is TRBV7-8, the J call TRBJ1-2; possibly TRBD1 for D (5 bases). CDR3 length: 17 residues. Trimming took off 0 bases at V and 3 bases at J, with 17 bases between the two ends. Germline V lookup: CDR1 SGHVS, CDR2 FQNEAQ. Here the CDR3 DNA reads TGTGCCAGCAGCTTAGCAACGCTGGGGGGGACCTACTATGGCTACACCTTC. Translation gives CASSLATLGGTYYGYTF. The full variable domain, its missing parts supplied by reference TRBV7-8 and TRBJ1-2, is GAGVSQSPRYKVAKRGQDVALRCDPISGHVSLFWYQQALGQGPEFLTYFQNEAQLDKSGLPSDRFFAERPEGSVSTLKIQRTQQEDSAVYLCASSLATLGGTYYGYTFGSGTRLTVV.

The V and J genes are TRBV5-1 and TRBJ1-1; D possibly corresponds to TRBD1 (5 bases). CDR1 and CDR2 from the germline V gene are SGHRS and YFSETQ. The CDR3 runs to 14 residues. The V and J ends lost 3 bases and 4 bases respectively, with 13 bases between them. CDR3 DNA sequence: TGCGCCAGCAGCTCCCAGGGTGAGATCACTGAAGCTTTCTTT. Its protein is CASSSQGEITEAFF. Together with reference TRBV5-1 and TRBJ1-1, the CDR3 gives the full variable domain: KAGVTQTPRYLIKTRGQQVTLSCSPISGHRSVSWYQQTPGQGLQFLFEYFSETQRNKGNFPGRFSGRQFSNSRSEMNVSTLELGDSALYLCASSSQGEITEAFFGQGTRLTVV.

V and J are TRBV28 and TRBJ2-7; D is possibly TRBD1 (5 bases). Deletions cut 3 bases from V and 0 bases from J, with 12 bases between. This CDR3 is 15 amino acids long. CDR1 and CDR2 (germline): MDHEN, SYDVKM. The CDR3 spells CASSFVDKYSYEQYF. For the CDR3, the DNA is TGTGCCAGCAGTTTCGTGGACAAATACTCCTACGAGCAGTACTTC.

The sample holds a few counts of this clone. CDR3 coding DNA: TGTGCCAGCAGCGTAGCCGCTCTGCTCCAAGAGACCCAGTACTTC. Translation gives CASSVAALLQETQYF. This sequence joins TRBV9 and TRBJ2-5; D remains ambiguous. The CDR3 totals 15 residues. The germline V and J ends were trimmed by 0 bases and 1 base, with 10 bases remaining between them. CDR1 is SGDLS and CDR2 is YYNGEE in the germline V gene.

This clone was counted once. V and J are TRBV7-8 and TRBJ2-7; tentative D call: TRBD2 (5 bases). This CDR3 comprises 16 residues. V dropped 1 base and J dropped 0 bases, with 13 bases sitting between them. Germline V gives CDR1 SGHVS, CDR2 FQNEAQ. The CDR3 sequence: CASSLEDYPSSYEQYF. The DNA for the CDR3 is TGTGCCAGCAGCTTAGAAGACTATCCGAGCTCCTACGAGCAGTACTTC.

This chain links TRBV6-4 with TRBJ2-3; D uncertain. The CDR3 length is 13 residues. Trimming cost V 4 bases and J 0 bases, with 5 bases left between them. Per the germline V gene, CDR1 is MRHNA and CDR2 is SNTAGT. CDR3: CASSVGSTDTQYF. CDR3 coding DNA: TGTGCCAGCAGTGTAGGCAGCACAGATACGCAGTATTTT.

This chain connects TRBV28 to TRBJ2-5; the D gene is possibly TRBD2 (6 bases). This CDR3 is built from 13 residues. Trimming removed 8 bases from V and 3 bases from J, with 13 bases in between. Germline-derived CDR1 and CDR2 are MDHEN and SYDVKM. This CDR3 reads CASADGGKETQYF. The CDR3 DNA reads TGTGCCAGCGCGGACGGGGGAAAAGAGACCCAGTACTTC. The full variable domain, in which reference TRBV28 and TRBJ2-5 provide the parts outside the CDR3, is DVKVTQSSRYLVKRTGEKVFLECVQDMDHENMFWYRQDPGLGLRLIYFSYDVKMKEKGDIPEGYSVSREKKERFSLILESASTNQTSMYLCASADGGKETQYFGPGTRLLVL.

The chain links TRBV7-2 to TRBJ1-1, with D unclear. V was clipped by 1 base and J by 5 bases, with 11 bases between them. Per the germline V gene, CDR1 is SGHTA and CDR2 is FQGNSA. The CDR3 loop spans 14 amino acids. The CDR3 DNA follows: TGTGCCAGCAGCTTAGATGGGTCGGGAACTGAAGCTTTCTTT. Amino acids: CASSLDGSGTEAFF. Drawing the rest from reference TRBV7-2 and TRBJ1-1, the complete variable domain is GAGVSQSPSNKVTEKGKDVELRCDPISGHTALYWYRQSLGQGLEFLIYFQGNSAPDKSGLPSDRFSAERTGGSVSTLTIQRTQQEDSAVYLCASSLDGSGTEAFFGQGTRLTVV.

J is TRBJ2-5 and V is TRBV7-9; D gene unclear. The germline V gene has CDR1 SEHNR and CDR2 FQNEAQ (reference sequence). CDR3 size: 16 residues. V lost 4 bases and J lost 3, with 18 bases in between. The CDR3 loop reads CASSSTTTHQEETQYF. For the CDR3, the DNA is TGTGCCAGCAGCTCAACGACCACCCACCAAGAAGAGACCCAGTACTTC.

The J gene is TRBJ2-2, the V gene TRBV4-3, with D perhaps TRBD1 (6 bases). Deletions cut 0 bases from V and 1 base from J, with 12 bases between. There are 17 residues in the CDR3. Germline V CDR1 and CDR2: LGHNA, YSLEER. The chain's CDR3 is CASSQDMQGRNTGELFF. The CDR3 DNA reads TGCGCCAGCAGCCAAGATATGCAGGGGAGGAACACCGGGGAGCTGTTTTTT.

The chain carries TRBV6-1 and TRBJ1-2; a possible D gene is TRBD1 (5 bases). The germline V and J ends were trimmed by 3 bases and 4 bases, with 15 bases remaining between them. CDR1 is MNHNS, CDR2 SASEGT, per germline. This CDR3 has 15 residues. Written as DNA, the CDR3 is TGTGCCAGCAGTGACCCTCGGGGGGGTCTCTATGGCTACACCTTC. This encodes CASSDPRGGLYGYTF.

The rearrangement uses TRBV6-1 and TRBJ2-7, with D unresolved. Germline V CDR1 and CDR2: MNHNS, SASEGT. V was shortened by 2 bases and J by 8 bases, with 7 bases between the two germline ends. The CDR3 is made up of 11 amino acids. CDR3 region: CASSELGKQYF. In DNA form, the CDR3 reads TGTGCCAGCAGTGAACTAGGGAAGCAGTACTTC.

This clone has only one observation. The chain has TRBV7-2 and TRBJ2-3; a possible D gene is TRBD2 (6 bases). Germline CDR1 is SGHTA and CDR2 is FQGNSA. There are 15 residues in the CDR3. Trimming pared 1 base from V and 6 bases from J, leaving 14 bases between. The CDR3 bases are TGTGCCAGCAGCTTAGTACGACTAGTAGGTGATACGCAGTATTTT. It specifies CASSLVRLVGDTQYF.

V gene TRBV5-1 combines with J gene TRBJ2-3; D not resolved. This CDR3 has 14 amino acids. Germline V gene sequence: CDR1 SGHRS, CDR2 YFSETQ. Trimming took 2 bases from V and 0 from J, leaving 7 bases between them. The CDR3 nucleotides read TGCGCCAGCAGCTTCGATACTAGCACAGATACGCAGTATTTT. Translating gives CASSFDTSTDTQYF.

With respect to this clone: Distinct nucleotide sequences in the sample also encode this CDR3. The CDR3 sequence is CASSLGTGELFF. The DNA for the CDR3 is TGCGCCAGCAGTTTGGGAACCGGGGAGCTGTTTTTT. The chain recombines TRBV10-1 with TRBJ2-2; D is unclear. The CDR3 covers 12 residues. Deletions cut 5 bases from V and 5 bases from J, with 6 bases between. CDR1 WNHNN and CDR2 SYGVQD come from the germline V gene (reference sequence).

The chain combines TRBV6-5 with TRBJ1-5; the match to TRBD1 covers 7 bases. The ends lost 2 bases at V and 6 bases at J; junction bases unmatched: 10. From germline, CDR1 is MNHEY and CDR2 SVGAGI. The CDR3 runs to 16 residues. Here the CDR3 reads CASSYNWPGGGQPQHF. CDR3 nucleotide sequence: TGTGCCAGCAGTTACAATTGGCCAGGGGGAGGTCAGCCCCAGCATTTT.

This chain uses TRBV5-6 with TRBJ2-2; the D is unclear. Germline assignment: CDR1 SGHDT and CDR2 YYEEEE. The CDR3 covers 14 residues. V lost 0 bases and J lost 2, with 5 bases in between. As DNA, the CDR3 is TGTGCCAGCAGCTTGGTTCCTAACACCGGGGAGCTGTTTTTT. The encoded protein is CASSLVPNTGELFF. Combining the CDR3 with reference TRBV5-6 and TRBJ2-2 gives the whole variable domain DAGVTQSPTHLIKTRGQQVTLRCSPKSGHDTVSWYQQALGQGPQFIFQYYEEEERQRGNFPDRFSGHQFPNYSSELNVNALLLGDSALYLCASSLVPNTGELFFGEGSRLTVL.

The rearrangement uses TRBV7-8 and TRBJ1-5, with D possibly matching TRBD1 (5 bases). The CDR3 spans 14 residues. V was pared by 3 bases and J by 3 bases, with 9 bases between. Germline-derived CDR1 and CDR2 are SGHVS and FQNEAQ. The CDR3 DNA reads TGTGCCAGCAGCTTGGGACTGCTCAATCAGCCCCAGCATTTT. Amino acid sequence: CASSLGLLNQPQHF.

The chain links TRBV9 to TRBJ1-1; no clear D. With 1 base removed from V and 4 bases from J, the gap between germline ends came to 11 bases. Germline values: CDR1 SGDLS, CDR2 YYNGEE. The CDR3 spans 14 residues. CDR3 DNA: TGTGCCAGCAGCGTAAATGGGCGCGGCACTGAAGCTTTCTTT. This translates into CASSVNGRGTEAFF.